Below are 2 T cell receptor beta chains sequenced from a single sample in a study of T cells in localized non-small cell lung cancer. The repertoire was sequenced with immunoSEQ multiplex PCR; TCRdb's copy has only in-frame clones and lacks some. The table shows approximately 5,400 clones, with less than 85% occurring only once. This material consisted of PBMCs, taken before any cancer treatment. Source of these receptors: a woman aged 40-70 years with stage II lung adenocarcinoma.

This clone was detected only a few times. The CDR3 sequence is CASSLTGVYGYTF. CDR3 nucleotides: TGTGCCAGCAGCTTGACAGGGGTCTATGGCTACACCTTC. This chain connects TRBV5-4 to TRBJ1-2; TRBD1 matches at 7 bases. CDR3 length: 13 amino acids. J lost 4 bases, V lost 1 base, and 1 base had no gene match. Per the germline V gene, CDR1 is SGHNT and CDR2 is YYREEE (reference sequence). The complete variable domain, with remaining parts taken from reference TRBV5-4 and TRBJ1-2, reads ETGVTQSPTHLIKTRGQQVTLRCSSQSGHNTVSWYQQALGQGPQFIFQYYREEENGRGNFPPRFSGLQFPNYSSELNVNALELDDSALYLCASSLTGVYGYTFGSGTRLTVV.

V usage is TRBV11-2 and J usage is TRBJ2-7; D not certain. Trimming left V 6 bases short and J 0 bases short, with 9 bases between. Germline CDR1 SGHAT, CDR2 FQNNGV. The length of the CDR3 is 13 residues. In nucleotides, the CDR3 is TGTGCCAGCAGGACAATTTCCTCCTACGAGCAGTACTTC. Protein: CASRTISSYEQYF.